This T cell receptor (beta chain) comes out of a study of T cells in Graves' hyperthyroidism and ophthalmopathy. RNA transcripts were the template for amplifying TCR beta CDR3 regions. The TCR CDR3 first-round RT-PCR relied on the HTBI primer set. In TCRdb, the multiplex PCR reads were re-called with MiXCR into one record per CDR3 protein. The table shows 450,000 to 650,000 distinct CDR3 sequences, with 12% to 15% occurring only once. V lost 0 bases, J lost 0 bases, and 11 bases stayed unmatched. Germline CDR1 reads LGHNA; CDR2 reads YSLEER. This CDR3 is 18 amino acids long. The sample consisted of blood. This rearrangement joins TRBV4-3 to TRBJ2-7, with 7 bases identical to TRBD1. This TCR was sampled from a woman aged 18 to 35 with Graves' ophthalmopathy. Here the CDR3 DNA reads TGCGCCAGCAGCCAAGAAGTGGGGACAGCGCCCCTCTCCTACGAGCAGTACTTC. Amino acid sequence: CASSQEVGTAPLSYEQYF.